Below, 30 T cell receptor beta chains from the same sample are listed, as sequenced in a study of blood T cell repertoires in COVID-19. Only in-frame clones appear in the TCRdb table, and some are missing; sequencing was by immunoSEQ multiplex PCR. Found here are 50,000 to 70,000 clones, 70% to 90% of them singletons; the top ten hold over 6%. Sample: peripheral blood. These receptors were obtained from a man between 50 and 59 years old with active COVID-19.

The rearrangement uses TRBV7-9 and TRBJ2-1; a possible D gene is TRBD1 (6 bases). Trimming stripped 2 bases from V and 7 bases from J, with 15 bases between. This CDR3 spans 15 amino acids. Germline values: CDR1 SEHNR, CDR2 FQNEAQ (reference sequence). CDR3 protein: CASSLITGPLNEQFF. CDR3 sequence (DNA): TGTGCCAGCAGCTTAATCACAGGGCCCCTTAATGAGCAGTTCTTC.

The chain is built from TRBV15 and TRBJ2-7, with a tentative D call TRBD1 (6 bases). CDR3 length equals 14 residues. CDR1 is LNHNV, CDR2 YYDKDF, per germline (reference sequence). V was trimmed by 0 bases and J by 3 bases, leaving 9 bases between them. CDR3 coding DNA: TGTGCCACCAGCAGAGAGGGACAAGGCTACGAGCAGTACTTC. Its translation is CATSREGQGYEQYF.

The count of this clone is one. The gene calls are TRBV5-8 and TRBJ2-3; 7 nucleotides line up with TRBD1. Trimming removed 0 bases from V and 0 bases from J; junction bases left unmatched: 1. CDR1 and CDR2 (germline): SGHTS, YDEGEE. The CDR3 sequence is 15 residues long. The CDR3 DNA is TGTGCCAGCAGCTTGGAGGGACAGAGCACAGATACGCAGTATTTT. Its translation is CASSLEGQSTDTQYF.

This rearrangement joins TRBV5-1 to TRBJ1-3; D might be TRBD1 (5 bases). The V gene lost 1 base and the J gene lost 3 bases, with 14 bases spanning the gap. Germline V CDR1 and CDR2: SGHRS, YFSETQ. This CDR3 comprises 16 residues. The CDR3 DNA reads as TGCGCCAGCAGCTTGACAACAGGAGCAGGTGGAAACACCATATATTTT. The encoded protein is CASSLTTGAGGNTIYF.

The CDR3, as DNA: TGTGCCAGCAGCTCTGGGGCAGGAAGGATCGCCTGGGACGAGCAGTACGTC. The encoded protein is CASSSGAGRIAWDEQYV. The J gene is TRBJ2-7, the V gene TRBV7-7; tentative D call: TRBD1 (5 bases). The CDR3 length is 17 residues. CDR1 and CDR2 from the germline V gene are SSHAT and FNYEAQ (reference sequence). The V end was cut by 4 bases, the J end by 5 bases, with 24 bases between.

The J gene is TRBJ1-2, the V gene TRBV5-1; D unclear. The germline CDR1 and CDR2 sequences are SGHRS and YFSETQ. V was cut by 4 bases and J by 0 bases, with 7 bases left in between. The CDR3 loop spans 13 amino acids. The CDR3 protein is CASSPVSNYGYTF. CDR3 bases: TGCGCCAGCAGCCCGGTTTCTAACTATGGCTACACCTTC. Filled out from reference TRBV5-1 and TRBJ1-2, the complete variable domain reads KAGVTQTPRYLIKTRGQQVTLSCSPISGHRSVSWYQQTPGQGLQFLFEYFSETQRNKGNFPGRFSGRQFSNSRSEMNVSTLELGDSALYLCASSPVSNYGYTFGSGTRLTVV.

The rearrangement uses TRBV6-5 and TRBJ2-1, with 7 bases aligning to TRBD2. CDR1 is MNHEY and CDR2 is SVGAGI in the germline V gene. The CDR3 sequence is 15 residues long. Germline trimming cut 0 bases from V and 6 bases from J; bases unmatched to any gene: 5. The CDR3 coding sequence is TGTGCCAGCAGTTACTCGAGGACTAGAGGCAATGAGCAGTTCTTC. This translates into CASSYSRTRGNEQFF.

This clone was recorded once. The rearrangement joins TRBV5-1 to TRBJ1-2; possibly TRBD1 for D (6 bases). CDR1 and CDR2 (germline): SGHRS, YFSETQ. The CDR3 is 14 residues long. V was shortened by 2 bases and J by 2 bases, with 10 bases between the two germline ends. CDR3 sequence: CASSLQGSNYGYTF. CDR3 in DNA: TGCGCCAGCAGCTTACAGGGAAGCAACTATGGCTACACCTTC.

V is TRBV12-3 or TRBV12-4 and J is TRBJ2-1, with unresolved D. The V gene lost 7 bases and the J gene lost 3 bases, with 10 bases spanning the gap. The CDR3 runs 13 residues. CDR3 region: CASTHYIYNEQFF. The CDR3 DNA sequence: TGTGCCAGCACACACTACATCTACAATGAGCAGTTCTTC.

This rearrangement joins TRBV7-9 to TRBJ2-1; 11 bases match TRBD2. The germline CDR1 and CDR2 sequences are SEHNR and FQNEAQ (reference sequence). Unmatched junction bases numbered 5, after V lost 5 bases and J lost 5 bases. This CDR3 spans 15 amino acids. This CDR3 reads CASSRGGLADNEQFF. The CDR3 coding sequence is TGTGCCAGCAGCCGGGGGGGACTAGCGGACAATGAGCAGTTCTTC.

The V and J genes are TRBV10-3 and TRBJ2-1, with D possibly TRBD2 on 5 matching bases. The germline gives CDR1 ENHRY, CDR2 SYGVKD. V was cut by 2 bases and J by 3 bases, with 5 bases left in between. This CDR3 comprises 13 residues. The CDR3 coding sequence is TGTGCCATCAGTGAGCGGGGCTACAATGAGCAGTTCTTC. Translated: CAISERGYNEQFF.

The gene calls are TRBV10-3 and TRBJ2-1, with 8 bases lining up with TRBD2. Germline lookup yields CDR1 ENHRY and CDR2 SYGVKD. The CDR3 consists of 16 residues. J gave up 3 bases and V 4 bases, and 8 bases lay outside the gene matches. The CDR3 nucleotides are TGTGCCATCAGTGTTGGGGGAGCGGGGGACTACAATGAGCAGTTCTTC. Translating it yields CAISVGGAGDYNEQFF.

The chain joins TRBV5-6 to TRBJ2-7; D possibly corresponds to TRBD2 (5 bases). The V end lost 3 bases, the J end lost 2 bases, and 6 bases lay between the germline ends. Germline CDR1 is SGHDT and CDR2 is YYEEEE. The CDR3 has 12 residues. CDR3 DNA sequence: TGTGCCAGCAGCTCCGGGACCTACGAGCAGTACTTC. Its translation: CASSSGTYEQYF.

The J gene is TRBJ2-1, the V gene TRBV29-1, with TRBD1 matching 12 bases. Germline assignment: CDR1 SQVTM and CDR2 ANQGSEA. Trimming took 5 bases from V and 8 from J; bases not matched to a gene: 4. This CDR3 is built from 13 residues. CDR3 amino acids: CSVPGQGAYEQFF. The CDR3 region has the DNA TGCAGCGTTCCGGGACAGGGGGCCTATGAGCAGTTCTTC.

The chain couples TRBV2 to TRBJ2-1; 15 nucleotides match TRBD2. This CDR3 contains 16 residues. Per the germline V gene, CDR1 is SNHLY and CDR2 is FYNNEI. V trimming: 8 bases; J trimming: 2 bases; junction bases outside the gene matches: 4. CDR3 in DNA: TGTGCCAGCGGACTAGCGGGGGGGCGTACCTACAATGAGCAGTTCTTC. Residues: CASGLAGGRTYNEQFF.

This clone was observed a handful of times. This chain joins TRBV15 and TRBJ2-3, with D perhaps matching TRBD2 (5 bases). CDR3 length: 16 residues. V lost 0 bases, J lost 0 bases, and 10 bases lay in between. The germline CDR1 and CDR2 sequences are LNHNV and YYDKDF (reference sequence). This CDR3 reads CATSRDRGGSTDTQYF. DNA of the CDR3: TGTGCCACCAGCAGAGATCGAGGCGGGAGCACAGATACGCAGTATTTT. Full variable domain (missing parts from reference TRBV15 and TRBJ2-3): DAMVIQNPRYQVTQFGKPVTLSCSQTLNHNVMYWYQQKSSQAPKLLFHYYDKDFNNEADTPDNFQSRRPNTSFCFLDIRSPGLGDTAMYLCATSRDRGGSTDTQYFGPGTRLTVL.

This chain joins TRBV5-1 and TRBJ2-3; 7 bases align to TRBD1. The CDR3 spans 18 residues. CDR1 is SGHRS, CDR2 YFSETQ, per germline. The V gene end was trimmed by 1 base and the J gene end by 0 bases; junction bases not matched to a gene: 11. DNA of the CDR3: TGCGCCAGCAGCTTGAAGCGTGGGACAGTGATTAGCACAGATACGCAGTATTTT. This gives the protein CASSLKRGTVISTDTQYF.

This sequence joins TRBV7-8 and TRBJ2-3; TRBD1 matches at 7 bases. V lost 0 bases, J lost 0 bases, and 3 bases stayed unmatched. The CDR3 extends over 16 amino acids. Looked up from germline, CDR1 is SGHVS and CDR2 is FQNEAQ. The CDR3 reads CASSLAQGESTDTQYF. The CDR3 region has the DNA TGTGCCAGCAGCTTAGCCCAGGGGGAGAGCACAGATACGCAGTATTTT.

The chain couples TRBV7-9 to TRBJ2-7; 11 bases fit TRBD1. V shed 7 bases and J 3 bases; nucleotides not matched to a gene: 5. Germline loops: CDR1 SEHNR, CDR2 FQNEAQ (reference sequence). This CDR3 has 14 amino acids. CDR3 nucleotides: TGTGCCAGCATCAGCGGGACAGGGGGCTACGAGCAGTACTTC. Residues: CASISGTGGYEQYF.

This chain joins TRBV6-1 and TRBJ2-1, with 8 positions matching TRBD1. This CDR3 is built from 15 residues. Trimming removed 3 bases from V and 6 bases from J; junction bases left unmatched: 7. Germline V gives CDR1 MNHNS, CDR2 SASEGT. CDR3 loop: CASSDWTGYGNEQFF. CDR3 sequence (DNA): TGTGCCAGCAGTGATTGGACAGGGTATGGCAATGAGCAGTTCTTC.

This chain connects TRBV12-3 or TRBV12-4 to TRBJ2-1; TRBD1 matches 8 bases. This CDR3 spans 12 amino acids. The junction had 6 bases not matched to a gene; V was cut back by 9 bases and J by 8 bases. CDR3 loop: CASQGATYEQFF. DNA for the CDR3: TGTGCCAGTCAGGGGGCTACATATGAGCAGTTCTTC.

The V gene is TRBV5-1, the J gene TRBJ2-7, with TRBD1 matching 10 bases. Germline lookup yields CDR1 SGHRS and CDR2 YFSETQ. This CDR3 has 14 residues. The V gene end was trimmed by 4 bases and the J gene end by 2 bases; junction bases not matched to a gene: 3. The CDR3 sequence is CASSEGQGTYEQYF. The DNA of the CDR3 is TGCGCCAGCAGCGAGGGACAGGGGACCTACGAGCAGTACTTC.

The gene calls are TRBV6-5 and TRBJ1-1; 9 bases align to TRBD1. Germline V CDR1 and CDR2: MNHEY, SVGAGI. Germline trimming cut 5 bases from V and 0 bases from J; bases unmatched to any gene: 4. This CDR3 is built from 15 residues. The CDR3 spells CASSPRTGVNTEAFF. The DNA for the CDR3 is TGTGCCAGCAGTCCAAGGACAGGGGTGAACACTGAAGCTTTCTTT.

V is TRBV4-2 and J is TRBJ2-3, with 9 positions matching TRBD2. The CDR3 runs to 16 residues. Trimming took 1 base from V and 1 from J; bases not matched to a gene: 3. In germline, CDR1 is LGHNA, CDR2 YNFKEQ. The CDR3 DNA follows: TGTGCCAGCAGCCAAGTAAGGACTAGCGGCACAGATACGCAGTATTTT. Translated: CASSQVRTSGTDTQYF.

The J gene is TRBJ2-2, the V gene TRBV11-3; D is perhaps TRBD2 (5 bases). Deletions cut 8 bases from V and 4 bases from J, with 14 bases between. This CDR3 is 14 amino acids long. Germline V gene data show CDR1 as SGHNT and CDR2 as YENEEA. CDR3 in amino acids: CASRDGVGTGELFF. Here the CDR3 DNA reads TGTGCCAGCCGCGACGGGGTCGGCACCGGGGAGCTGTTTTTT.

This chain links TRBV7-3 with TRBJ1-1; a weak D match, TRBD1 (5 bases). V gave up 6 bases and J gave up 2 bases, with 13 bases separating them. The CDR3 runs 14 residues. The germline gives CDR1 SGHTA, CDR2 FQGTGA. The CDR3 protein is CASRATDFNTEAFF. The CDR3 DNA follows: TGTGCCAGCAGGGCGACAGATTTTAACACTGAAGCTTTCTTT.

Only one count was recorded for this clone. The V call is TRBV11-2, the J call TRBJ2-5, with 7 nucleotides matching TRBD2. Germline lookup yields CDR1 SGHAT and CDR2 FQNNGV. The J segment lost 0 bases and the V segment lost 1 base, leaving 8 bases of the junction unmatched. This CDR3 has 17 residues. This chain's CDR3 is CASSLGVGRVYQETQYF. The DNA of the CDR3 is TGTGCCAGCAGCTTAGGAGTGGGGAGGGTGTACCAAGAGACCCAGTACTTC.

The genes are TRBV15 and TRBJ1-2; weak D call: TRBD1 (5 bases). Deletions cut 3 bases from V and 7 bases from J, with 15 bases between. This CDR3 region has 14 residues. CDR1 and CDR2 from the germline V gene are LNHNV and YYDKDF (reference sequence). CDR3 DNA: TGTGCCACCAGCAGCCTCAGAGGAGGGGTTGGCTACACCTTC. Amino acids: CATSSLRGGVGYTF.

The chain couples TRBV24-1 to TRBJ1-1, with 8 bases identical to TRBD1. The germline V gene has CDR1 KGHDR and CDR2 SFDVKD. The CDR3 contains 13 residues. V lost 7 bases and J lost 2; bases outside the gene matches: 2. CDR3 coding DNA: TGTGCCACCAGCAGGGGGCGTAACACTGAAGCTTTCTTT. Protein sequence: CATSRGRNTEAFF.

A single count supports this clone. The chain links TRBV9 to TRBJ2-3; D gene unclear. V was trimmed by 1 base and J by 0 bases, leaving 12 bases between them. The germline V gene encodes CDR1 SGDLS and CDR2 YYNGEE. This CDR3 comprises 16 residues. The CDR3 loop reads CASSVYGGGSTDTQYF. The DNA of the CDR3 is TGTGCCAGCAGCGTATATGGTGGCGGAAGCACAGATACGCAGTATTTT.